This T cell receptor beta chain was observed in a study of blood T cell repertoires in COVID-19. Method: immunoSEQ multiplex PCR; TCRdb's copy keeps in-frame clones and lacks some. The table has tens of thousands of clones, approximately 81% seen once. The clonotype was recovered from a man aged 40-55 years with acute or convalescent COVID-19. Sequencing was carried out using peripheral blood.

The DNA of the CDR3 is TGTGCCAGTAGTATTCCCACAGTGGGCACCGGGGAGCTGTTTTTT. Translating gives CASSIPTVGTGELFF. The chain recombines TRBV19 with TRBJ2-2; D ambiguous. Between the trimmed V and J ends, which lost 3 bases and 4 bases, there was a span of 12 bases. The V gene's germline CDR1 is LNHDA and CDR2 SQIVND (reference sequence). This CDR3 is 15 amino acids long.